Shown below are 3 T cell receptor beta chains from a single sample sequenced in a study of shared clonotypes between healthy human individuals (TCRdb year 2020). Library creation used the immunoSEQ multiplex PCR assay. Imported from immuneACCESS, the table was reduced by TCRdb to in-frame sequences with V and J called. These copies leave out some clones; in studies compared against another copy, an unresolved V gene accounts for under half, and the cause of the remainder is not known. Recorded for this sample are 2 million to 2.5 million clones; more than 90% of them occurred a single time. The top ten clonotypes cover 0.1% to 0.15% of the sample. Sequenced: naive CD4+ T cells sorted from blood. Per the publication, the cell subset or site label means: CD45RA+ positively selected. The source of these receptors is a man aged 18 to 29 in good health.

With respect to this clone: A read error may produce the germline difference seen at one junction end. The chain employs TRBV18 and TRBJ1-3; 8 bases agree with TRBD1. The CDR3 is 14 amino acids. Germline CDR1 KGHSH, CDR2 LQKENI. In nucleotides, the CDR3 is TGTGCCAGCTCTCAGGACAGGGCAACGTTGGAGGTACATTTT. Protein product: CASSQDRATLEVHF.

For the CDR3, the DNA is TGCGCCAGCAGCCCCGGACAGGGGTCCGGGGAGCTGTTTTTT. Amino acids: CASSPGQGSGELFF. V is TRBV4-1 and J is TRBJ2-2; TRBD1 aligns across 9 bases. Per germline, CDR1 MGHRA and CDR2 YSYEKL. The CDR3 covers 14 residues. J was trimmed by 6 bases and V by 4 bases; bases with no gene match: 3.

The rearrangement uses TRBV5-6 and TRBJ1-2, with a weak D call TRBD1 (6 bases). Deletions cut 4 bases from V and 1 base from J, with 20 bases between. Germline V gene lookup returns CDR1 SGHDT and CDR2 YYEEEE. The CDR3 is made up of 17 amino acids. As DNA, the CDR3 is TGTGCCAGCAGCGGCGAAGGGGGGAAGACTTATAACTATGGCTACACCTTC. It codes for CASSGEGGKTYNYGYTF.